This is a list of T cell receptor beta chains from one sample in a study of identical twins. TCRdb re-called the 5' RACE reads with MiXCR, one entry per CDR3 protein. The sample consists of 400,000 or so distinct CDR3 sequences, approximately 10% of them appearing once. Sequencing was performed on naive T cells sorted from blood. Source of these receptors: a woman aged 45-60 years in good health. Both conserved end residues are part of each CDR3. Fields, in order: CDR3 DNA, CDR3 protein, J gene, D gene, clone size, V gene. The D gene is left open where the match is weak. The size field is filled for only some rows; it gives once, few, many or a size class.

CDR3nt: TGCGCCAGCAGCTTGGATGGGGTAGCCAAAAACATTCAGTACTTC
CDR3aa: CASSLDGVAKNIQYF
j_gene: TRBJ2-4
d_gene: -
abundance: -
v_gene: TRBV5-1

CDR3nt: TGCGCCAGCAGCCCCCGGGACCCGTCCTACGAGCAGTACTTC
CDR3aa: CASSPRDPSYEQYF
j_gene: TRBJ2-7
d_gene: -
abundance: many
v_gene: TRBV5-1

CDR3nt: TGTGCCACCAAACCGGGGGCCGCGAACACTGAAGCTTTCTTT
CDR3aa: CATKPGAANTEAFF
j_gene: TRBJ1-1
d_gene: -
abundance: -
v_gene: TRBV27

CDR3nt: TGTGCCAGCAGTCCAGAGATAGCGGGAATTAACAATGAGCAGTTCTTC
CDR3aa: CASSPEIAGINNEQFF
j_gene: TRBJ2-1
d_gene: TRBD2
abundance: -
v_gene: TRBV6-5

CDR3nt: TGTGCCATCAGTGGGACTGACTACGAGCAGTACTTC
CDR3aa: CAISGTDYEQYF
j_gene: TRBJ2-7
d_gene: -
abundance: many
v_gene: TRBV10-3

CDR3nt: TGCAGCGCTATAATTACAGGGGCCGGGAACACTGAAGCTTTCTTT
CDR3aa: CSAIITGAGNTEAFF
j_gene: TRBJ1-1
d_gene: TRBD1
abundance: many
v_gene: TRBV20-1

CDR3nt: TGCGCCAGCAGTGAACAGGGTCGTGGCTACACCTTC
CDR3aa: CASSEQGRGYTF
j_gene: TRBJ1-2
d_gene: -
abundance: -
v_gene: TRBV5-1

CDR3nt: TGCGCCAGCCCAGGGCGGGAGGGCCCCTACGAGCAGTACTTC
CDR3aa: CASPGREGPYEQYF
j_gene: TRBJ2-7
d_gene: TRBD2
abundance: -
v_gene: TRBV5-1

CDR3nt: TGTGCCAGCAGTTTAGCGGTCGGGACAGGGGACACCGGGGAGCTGTTTTTT
CDR3aa: CASSLAVGTGDTGELFF
j_gene: TRBJ2-2
d_gene: TRBD1
abundance: many
v_gene: TRBV12-3/TRBV12-4

CDR3nt: TGTGCCAGCAGCGAAGGCCCCCCGGGACGGAAATACGAGCAGTACTTC
CDR3aa: CASSEGPPGRKYEQYF
j_gene: TRBJ2-7
d_gene: -
abundance: many
v_gene: TRBV5-5

CDR3nt: TGTGCCAGCAGCCCAGGGACTAGCGGGAGATACGAGCAGTACTTC
CDR3aa: CASSPGTSGRYEQYF
j_gene: TRBJ2-7
d_gene: TRBD2
abundance: -
v_gene: TRBV14

CDR3nt: TGTGCCAGCAGTTTAACGAGCGGGAGGGCGGCCACGCAGTATTTT
CDR3aa: CASSLTSGRAATQYF
j_gene: TRBJ2-3
d_gene: TRBD2
abundance: -
v_gene: TRBV12-3/TRBV12-4

CDR3nt: TGCGCCAGCAGCTTGTTAAGGGCCAAAAACATTCAGTACTTC
CDR3aa: CASSLLRAKNIQYF
j_gene: TRBJ2-4
d_gene: -
abundance: few
v_gene: TRBV5-1

CDR3nt: TGCAGCGCTACACCGGGGCAGGGGGTCGACGGCTACACCTTC
CDR3aa: CSATPGQGVDGYTF
j_gene: TRBJ1-2
d_gene: TRBD1
abundance: -
v_gene: TRBV29-1

CDR3nt: TGTGCCAGCAGTGTCACAGCCTCCTACGAGCAGTACTTC
CDR3aa: CASSVTASYEQYF
j_gene: TRBJ2-7
d_gene: -
abundance: many
v_gene: TRBV25-1

CDR3nt: TGTGCCAGCAGTTTAGGGACCTACGGTGAGCAGTTCTTC
CDR3aa: CASSLGTYGEQFF
j_gene: TRBJ2-1
d_gene: -
abundance: few
v_gene: TRBV12-3/TRBV12-4

CDR3nt: TGTGCCAGCAGTTCTGGGCTGAAGCTAACCTATCGTTCCTACAATGAGCAGTTCTTC
CDR3aa: CASSSGLKLTYRSYNEQFF
j_gene: TRBJ2-1
d_gene: -
abundance: few
v_gene: TRBV6-5

CDR3nt: TGTGCCAGCAGTTTAGGGGGGCCTGGAGATGAGCAGTTCTTC
CDR3aa: CASSLGGPGDEQFF
j_gene: TRBJ2-1
d_gene: -
abundance: few
v_gene: TRBV12-3/TRBV12-4

CDR3nt: TGTGCCAGCAGCCCTCGGACGGGTTACAATGAGCAGTTCTTC
CDR3aa: CASSPRTGYNEQFF
j_gene: TRBJ2-1
d_gene: -
abundance: -
v_gene: TRBV11-2

CDR3nt: TGCGCCAGCAGCCAAGCCGGGGGGAAGGTTGATACGCAGTATTTT
CDR3aa: CASSQAGGKVDTQYF
j_gene: TRBJ2-3
d_gene: TRBD2
abundance: many
v_gene: TRBV4-1

CDR3nt: TGTGCCAGCAGTTTCAGGCGGACTAGCGGGAGGGCCGGCACAGATACGCAGTATTTT
CDR3aa: CASSFRRTSGRAGTDTQYF
j_gene: TRBJ2-3
d_gene: TRBD2
abundance: few
v_gene: TRBV27

CDR3nt: TGCGCCAGCAAGGCAGACCCTAGCGGGAGTTCCTACGAGCAGTACTTC
CDR3aa: CASKADPSGSSYEQYF
j_gene: TRBJ2-7
d_gene: TRBD2
abundance: once
v_gene: TRBV4-1

CDR3nt: TGCAGTGCTAGAGTACAGGGGGCGGATTCACCCCTCCACTTT
CDR3aa: CSARVQGADSPLHF
j_gene: TRBJ1-6
d_gene: TRBD1
abundance: -
v_gene: TRBV20-1

CDR3nt: TGCGCCAGCAGCCGCCCGGGACAGGGAGAAGCTTTCTTT
CDR3aa: CASSRPGQGEAFF
j_gene: TRBJ1-1
d_gene: TRBD1
abundance: few
v_gene: TRBV4-1

CDR3nt: TGTGCCAGCAGTTTAGACTACCCGCAGTTCTTC
CDR3aa: CASSLDYPQFF
j_gene: TRBJ2-1
d_gene: -
abundance: -
v_gene: TRBV12-3/TRBV12-4

CDR3nt: TGTGCCAGCGCCCGAGGGAGTTCCTACGAGCAGTACTTC
CDR3aa: CASARGSSYEQYF
j_gene: TRBJ2-7
d_gene: -
abundance: many
v_gene: TRBV12-3/TRBV12-4

CDR3nt: TGCAGTGCTAGAGCGGGAGAGCAGTACTTC
CDR3aa: CSARAGEQYF
j_gene: TRBJ2-7
d_gene: -
abundance: -
v_gene: TRBV20-1

CDR3nt: TGCAGCGTTCAGGAGCAGAACACCATATATTTT
CDR3aa: CSVQEQNTIYF
j_gene: TRBJ1-3
d_gene: -
abundance: many
v_gene: TRBV29-1

CDR3nt: TGTGCCACCAGCAGGCCTAGTGATTCAGATACGCAGTATTTT
CDR3aa: CATSRPSDSDTQYF
j_gene: TRBJ2-3
d_gene: -
abundance: -
v_gene: TRBV15

CDR3nt: TGTGCCAGTTGGATTCCCTATGGCTACACCTTC
CDR3aa: CASWIPYGYTF
j_gene: TRBJ1-2
d_gene: -
abundance: -
v_gene: TRBV6-5

CDR3nt: TGTGCCAGCAGCTACATGGGACTGGACTACGAGCAGTACTTC
CDR3aa: CASSYMGLDYEQYF
j_gene: TRBJ2-7
d_gene: -
abundance: many
v_gene: TRBV5-4

CDR3nt: TGTGCCAGTAGAAAGGACTCTTACAATGAGCAGTTCTTC
CDR3aa: CASRKDSYNEQFF
j_gene: TRBJ2-1
d_gene: -
abundance: few
v_gene: TRBV19

CDR3nt: TGTGCCATCAGTGATACACTTGCCATGAGGGCCGGGGAGCTGTTTTTT
CDR3aa: CAISDTLAMRAGELFF
j_gene: TRBJ2-2
d_gene: -
abundance: many
v_gene: TRBV10-3

CDR3nt: TGTGCCAGCAGTGGTCTAGCGAGACAGAGCTCCTACAATGAGCAGTTCTTC
CDR3aa: CASSGLARQSSYNEQFF
j_gene: TRBJ2-1
d_gene: -
abundance: -
v_gene: TRBV2

CDR3nt: TGTGCCAGCAGTTACTCAAGGGACTCTTATGAGCAGTTCTTC
CDR3aa: CASSYSRDSYEQFF
j_gene: TRBJ2-1
d_gene: -
abundance: few
v_gene: TRBV6-5

CDR3nt: TGTGCCACCAGTGACCCGGCTAGCGGGAGGCCCTACGAGCAGTACTTC
CDR3aa: CATSDPASGRPYEQYF
j_gene: TRBJ2-7
d_gene: TRBD2
abundance: -
v_gene: TRBV24-1

CDR3nt: TGTGCCAGTAGTATGGATTGGTGGTCCTACGAGCAGTACTTC
CDR3aa: CASSMDWWSYEQYF
j_gene: TRBJ2-7
d_gene: -
abundance: few
v_gene: TRBV19

CDR3nt: TGTGCCAGCAGCTCCCGGGGAGCGGGAGTTGTTGGTTACGAGCAGTACTTC
CDR3aa: CASSSRGAGVVGYEQYF
j_gene: TRBJ2-7
d_gene: TRBD2
abundance: few
v_gene: TRBV5-4

CDR3nt: TGCAGCGTTGTTCTGCGAAACACCATATATTTT
CDR3aa: CSVVLRNTIYF
j_gene: TRBJ1-3
d_gene: -
abundance: -
v_gene: TRBV29-1

CDR3nt: TGCAGCGTTGAAGAAGGAGCGGGAGATTGGGAGACCCAGTACTTC
CDR3aa: CSVEEGAGDWETQYF
j_gene: TRBJ2-5
d_gene: TRBD2
abundance: -
v_gene: TRBV29-1

CDR3nt: TGTGCCAGCAGTTTTCTCCCCAGGGGTGGCAATCAGCCCCAGCATTTT
CDR3aa: CASSFLPRGGNQPQHF
j_gene: TRBJ1-5
d_gene: -
abundance: -
v_gene: TRBV27